This entry lists 18 T cell receptor beta chains sequenced from one sample in a study of cytomegalovirus exposure and HLA in healthy donors. Primers for the PCR totalled 60 Vbeta and 13 Jbeta. Using immunoSEQ multiplex PCR, the repertoire was profiled, and TCRdb retains in-frame clones only, with some absent. The table shows 200,000 to 250,000 clones, with more than 70% occurring only once. The sequencing input was PBMCs. The receptors derive from a human donor in good health.

The chain recombines TRBV18 with TRBJ2-5, with 7 nucleotides matching TRBD1. CDR1 is KGHSH, CDR2 LQKENI, per germline. The CDR3 consists of 14 residues. Trimming cost V 4 bases and J 3 bases; bases outside gene matches: 5. The CDR3 DNA sequence: TGTGCCAGCTCACTGACAGGGCTGGAAGAGACCCAGTACTTC. Translation: CASSLTGLEETQYF.

This rearrangement joins TRBV28 to TRBJ2-2; TRBD2 is a possible D gene (5 bases). CDR1 and CDR2 (germline): MDHEN, SYDVKM. The CDR3 runs 16 residues. V dropped 6 bases and J dropped 0 bases, with 14 bases sitting between them. CDR3 sequence (DNA): TGTGCCAGCAGGGGTTCGGAGGCCGCGAACACCGGGGAGCTGTTTTTT. It translates to CASRGSEAANTGELFF.

The V gene is TRBV5-8, the J gene TRBJ2-2; 12 nucleotides match TRBD2. Per the germline V gene, CDR1 is SGHTS and CDR2 is YDEGEE. The CDR3 consists of 19 residues. With 7 bases clipped from V and 7 bases from J, the junction kept 20 bases outside the gene matches. The CDR3 here is CASGPTVTLAGGPNGELFF. CDR3 DNA sequence: TGTGCCAGCGGACCGACAGTGACCCTAGCGGGAGGGCCAAACGGGGAGCTGTTTTTT.

This chain connects TRBV29-1 to TRBJ2-5; D is possibly TRBD1 (5 bases). CDR3 length: 13 residues. V lost 5 bases, J lost 2 bases, and 12 bases lay in between. Germline V CDR1 and CDR2: SQVTM, ANQGSEA. The CDR3 nucleotides read TGCAGCGTTAGGGGTAATGGGCAAGAGACCCAGTACTTC. Translated, it gives CSVRGNGQETQYF.

This clone was seen more than once but under ten times. This sequence joins TRBV14 and TRBJ2-7; D remains unclear. Germline V CDR1 and CDR2: SGHDN, FVKESK. V was cut by 4 bases and J by 8 bases, with 15 bases left in between. This CDR3 has 13 amino acids. Here the CDR3 reads CASSLPEPSQQYF. As DNA, the CDR3 is TGTGCCAGCAGCCTCCCGGAGCCCTCCCAGCAGTACTTC. The variable domain in full, with the rest retrieved from reference TRBV14 and TRBJ2-7, is EAGVTQFPSHSVIEKGQTVTLRCDPISGHDNLYWYRRVMGKEIKFLLHFVKESKQDESGMPNNRFLAERTGGTYSTLKVQPAELEDSGVYFCASSLPEPSQQYFGPGTRLTVT.

V is TRBV6-9 and J is TRBJ2-6, with TRBD1 matching 7 bases. Trimming cost V 1 base and J 0 bases; bases outside gene matches: 3. Germline lookup yields CDR1 MNHGY and CDR2 SVAAGI. The CDR3 is 17 residues long. CDR3 in amino acids: CASSYYRDSSGANVLTF. The CDR3 DNA reads TGTGCCAGCAGTTATTATAGGGACAGCTCTGGGGCCAACGTCCTGACTTTC.

The rearrangement uses TRBV7-2 and TRBJ2-2; 7 bases match TRBD2. Germline V gene data show CDR1 as SGHTA and CDR2 as FQGNSA. The CDR3 sequence is 16 residues long. After removal of 0 bases from V and 6 bases from J, the junction contained 7 bases not matched to a gene. The CDR3 DNA reads TGTGCCAGCAGCTTAGCAACGCGGGAGATGGCCGGGGAGCTGTTTTTT. As protein: CASSLATREMAGELFF.

The chain uses TRBV5-4 and TRBJ2-5, with D possibly TRBD1 on 6 matching bases. Germline V gene lookup returns CDR1 SGHNT and CDR2 YYREEE (reference sequence). The V gene lost 0 bases and the J gene lost 5 bases, with 14 bases spanning the gap. The CDR3 has 15 amino acids. The CDR3 nucleotides are TGTGCCAGCAGCTTGGTCACAGGGAAGGGCGAGACCCAGTACTTC. It encodes CASSLVTGKGETQYF.

This chain links TRBV7-9 with TRBJ2-7; possibly TRBD1 for D (6 bases). CDR1 is SEHNR and CDR2 is FQNEAQ in the germline V gene (reference sequence). V lost 1 base to trimming and J lost 2 bases, with 9 bases between them. CDR3 length: 14 amino acids. The CDR3: CASSLGRTAYEQYF. As DNA, the CDR3 is TGTGCCAGCAGCTTAGGGAGGACAGCCTACGAGCAGTACTTC.

This sequence joins TRBV7-2 and TRBJ2-7; 10 nucleotides agree with TRBD2. Germline assignment: CDR1 SGHTA and CDR2 FQGNSA. V lost 4 bases and J lost 12; bases outside the gene matches: 15. The CDR3 totals 15 residues. The CDR3 bases are TGTGCCAGCAGCTCGGATCCGGGAGTAGCGGGGGGAAGGTACTTC. This encodes CASSSDPGVAGGRYF.

V usage is TRBV6-5 and J usage is TRBJ1-3; a weak D match, TRBD1 (5 bases). The CDR3 is 15 residues long. Between the trimmed V and J ends, which lost 0 bases and 0 bases, there was a span of 6 bases. Germline V gene sequence: CDR1 MNHEY, CDR2 SVGAGI. CDR3 nucleotide sequence: TGTGCCAGCAGTTACTCAGGGGCCTCTGGAAACACCATATATTTT. Protein product: CASSYSGASGNTIYF.

This clone was counted a single time. CDR3 bases: TGCAGCGTGGTAGGAGGGCACCTGGCTTGGGATGAGCAGTTCTTC. Encoded protein: CSVVGGHLAWDEQFF. The chain recombines TRBV29-1 with TRBJ2-1, with D maybe TRBD2 (6 bases). Trimming took off 6 bases at V and 8 bases at J, with 23 bases between the two ends. Per germline, CDR1 SQVTM and CDR2 ANQGSEA. The CDR3 is 15 amino acids.

V gene TRBV5-1 combines with J gene TRBJ2-1; D unclear. Germline CDR1 SGHRS, CDR2 YFSETQ. V was pared by 3 bases and J by 10 bases, with 11 bases between. CDR3 size: 12 residues. This CDR3 reads CASSSYSKEQFF. CDR3 nucleotides: TGCGCCAGCAGCTCTTACTCGAAAGAGCAGTTCTTC.

This clone was counted only a few times. This chain connects TRBV6-5 to TRBJ2-1, with D perhaps matching TRBD1 (7 bases). V was cut by 2 bases and J by 8 bases, with 13 bases left in between. In germline, CDR1 is MNHEY, CDR2 SVGAGI. The CDR3 length is 14 residues. The CDR3 sequence is CASSYGRRGHEQFF. The CDR3, as DNA: TGTGCCAGCAGTTACGGGCGGAGGGGGCATGAGCAGTTCTTC.

A single count supports this clone. CDR3 in amino acids: CATSRDPGGGRGNEQYF. The CDR3 nucleotides read TGTGCCACCAGCAGAGATCCCGGAGGAGGGAGGGGCAACGAGCAGTACTTC. V and J are TRBV15 and TRBJ2-7; 7 nucleotides agree with TRBD2. With V trimmed by 0 bases and J by 5 bases, 13 bases remained unmatched. The CDR3 totals 17 residues. CDR1 is LNHNV, CDR2 YYDKDF, per germline (reference sequence).

On this clone: Other DNA sequences in the sample encode the same CDR3. The chain employs TRBV20-1 and TRBJ2-7; no definite D call. The CDR3 is made up of 11 amino acids. Germline V gene sequence: CDR1 DFQATT, CDR2 SNEGSKA (reference sequence). V lost 3 bases to trimming and J lost 1 base, with 4 bases between them. The chain's CDR3 is CSASISYEQYF. For the CDR3, the DNA is TGCAGTGCTAGCATTTCCTACGAGCAGTACTTC.

The chain couples TRBV6-5 to TRBJ2-1, with TRBD1 as a possible D gene (5 bases). CDR1 MNHEY and CDR2 SVGAGI come from the germline V gene. CDR3 length: 15 residues. V was cut by 6 bases and J by 6 bases, with 18 bases left in between. The CDR3 is CASSPRVGSANEQFF. DNA for the CDR3: TGTGCCAGCAGCCCCAGGGTTGGGTCGGCCAATGAGCAGTTCTTC.

The chain recombines TRBV7-2 with TRBJ2-7, with 8 bases matching TRBD1. This CDR3 is 13 amino acids long. Germline V CDR1 and CDR2: SGHTA, FQGNSA. V was pared by 1 base and J by 4 bases, with 0 bases of the junction left unmatched. CDR3 region: CASSLGTGYEQYF. The CDR3 DNA is TGTGCCAGCAGCTTAGGGACAGGGTACGAGCAGTACTTC.